The 15 T cell receptor beta chains reported below all come from one sample, sequenced in a study of circulating CD8 cells and anti-PD-1 response in melanoma. Using approximately 14 ng of total RNA, TCR libraries were made with the QIAseq Immune Repertoire TCR panel. TCRdb processed the reads anew with MiXCR; each CDR3 protein has one entry. The table includes about 1,000 distinct CDR3 sequences, 5.8% detected once. Sorting of live CD3+CD8+TCRalphabeta+ cells by PD-1 and/or TIGIT gave four subsets. Sequencing used CD8+ T cells from PBMCs, obtained at baseline or after one month of anti-PD-1 therapy (not recorded which). Every receptor here comes from a human donor with melanoma.

By sample fraction, this clonotype is large. V gene TRBV20-1 combines with J gene TRBJ2-3; TRBD2 matches 9 bases. The CDR3 consists of 15 residues. The trim removed 0 bases at V and 6 bases at J, leaving 7 bases unmatched. Per the germline V gene, CDR1 is DFQATT and CDR2 is SNEGSKA (reference sequence). The CDR3 spells CSARDFSGGSDTQYF. CDR3 DNA: TGCAGTGCTAGAGACTTTAGCGGGGGCAGTGATACGCAGTATTTT.

This sequence joins TRBV27 and TRBJ2-3; TRBD2 aligns across 12 bases. The CDR3 has 19 amino acids. Germline values: CDR1 MNHEY, CDR2 SMNVEV (reference sequence). V shed 5 bases and J 2 bases; nucleotides not matched to a gene: 14. The CDR3 DNA reads TGTGCCAGCAGTCAACGACTAGCGGGGGCGCTCGGATCCACAGATACGCAGTATTTT. As protein: CASSQRLAGALGSTDTQYF.

This clonotype is large within its sample. The V gene is TRBV23-1, the J gene TRBJ2-1; D is perhaps TRBD1 (5 bases). TRBV23-1 is filed as an ORF, its function uncertain. With 0 bases removed from V and 2 bases from J, the gap between germline ends came to 14 bases. This CDR3 is built from 17 residues. This CDR3 is CASSQSLKGPTYNEQFF. CDR3 nucleotides: TGCGCCAGCAGTCAATCATTAAAGGGGCCTACCTACAATGAGCAGTTCTTC.

This clonotype is judged large (0.1 to 1%). The chain employs TRBV28 and TRBJ1-1, with D perhaps matching TRBD1 (5 bases). Germline values: CDR1 MDHEN, CDR2 SYDVKM. The CDR3 has 16 amino acids. V was trimmed by 6 bases and J by 0 bases, leaving 17 bases between them. CDR3 in DNA: TGTGCCAGCAGCCCTCTCCGGGACCAAATGAACACTGAAGCTTTCTTT. Its translation: CASSPLRDQMNTEAFF.

This clonotype ranks as large (0.1 to 1%). The chain couples TRBV7-2 to TRBJ1-6; a weak D match, TRBD1 (5 bases). Germline V lookup: CDR1 SGHTA, CDR2 FQGNSA. Trimming took off 3 bases at V and 9 bases at J, with 6 bases between the two ends. The CDR3 consists of 12 residues. CDR3 nucleotide sequence: TGTGCCAGCAGCTTGGGACGTTCACCCCTCCACTTT. Protein: CASSLGRSPLHF.

For the CDR3, the DNA is TGTGCCAGCAGCCCCGGGAGAAGGGGAACCTACGAGCAGTACTTC. Protein product: CASSPGRRGTYEQYF. This rearrangement joins TRBV13 to TRBJ2-7, with TRBD2 as a possible D gene (6 bases). V was cut by 5 bases and J by 2 bases, with 16 bases left in between. Germline loops: CDR1 PRHDT, CDR2 FYEKMQ (reference sequence). This CDR3 spans 15 amino acids. Variable domain in full (rest from reference TRBV13 and TRBJ2-7): AAGVIQSPRHLIKEKRETATLKCYPIPRHDTVYWYQQGPGQDPQFLISFYEKMQSDKGSIPDRFSAQQFSDYHSELNMSSLELGDSALYFCASSPGRRGTYEQYFGPGTRLTVT.

This clonotype is judged large. This chain uses TRBV19 with TRBJ2-1; 9 nucleotides agree with TRBD2. Trimming cost V 3 bases and J 8 bases; bases outside gene matches: 8. Germline lookup yields CDR1 LNHDA and CDR2 SQIVND (reference sequence). The CDR3 extends over 15 amino acids. The chain's CDR3 is CASSIGLAGSHEQFF. The DNA of the CDR3 is TGTGCCAGTAGTATCGGTCTAGCGGGGTCCCATGAGCAGTTCTTC.

By frequency in the sample, this clonotype is medium-sized (0.01 to 0.1%). The chain uses TRBV29-1 and TRBJ2-1; 10 bases agree with TRBD1. The CDR3 covers 16 residues. Germline CDR1 SQVTM, CDR2 ANQGSEA. V shed 4 bases, J shed 4 bases, and the junction held 10 bases outside the gene matches. Here the CDR3 DNA reads TGCAGCGTTGTTCTAGCGAGGGACAGGGGATACAATGAGCAGTTCTTC. Translated: CSVVLARDRGYNEQFF.

This clonotype is medium-sized within its sample. V and J are TRBV28 and TRBJ2-2; D call uncertain. Looked up from germline, CDR1 is MDHEN and CDR2 is SYDVKM. The CDR3 contains 14 residues. The germline V and J ends were trimmed by 5 bases and 6 bases, with 13 bases remaining between them. The CDR3 is CASSPPDVPGELFF. The CDR3 DNA follows: TGTGCCAGCAGTCCACCCGACGTGCCCGGGGAGCTGTTTTTT. Drawing the rest from reference TRBV28 and TRBJ2-2, the complete variable domain is DVKVTQSSRYLVKRTGEKVFLECVQDMDHENMFWYRQDPGLGLRLIYFSYDVKMKEKGDIPEGYSVSREKKERFSLILESASTNQTSMYLCASSPPDVPGELFFGEGSRLTVL.

By frequency in the sample, this clonotype is medium-sized. The chain uses TRBV29-1 and TRBJ2-3; D is uncertain. CDR3 length equals 11 residues. Germline V gene lookup returns CDR1 SQVTM and CDR2 ANQGSEA. The ends were cut back, 5 bases at V and 0 bases at J, with 3 bases in the middle. The CDR3 here is CSVFSTDTQYF. The CDR3, as DNA: TGCAGCGTTTTCAGCACAGATACGCAGTATTTT.

This clonotype is categorized as large. The J gene is TRBJ2-7, the V gene TRBV18; TRBD1 matches at 7 bases. This CDR3 contains 15 residues. The trim removed 6 bases at V and 0 bases at J, leaving 8 bases unmatched. Germline-derived CDR1 and CDR2 are KGHSH and LQKENI. CDR3 region: CASSFRQGSSYEQYF. The CDR3 nucleotides read TGTGCCAGCTCGTTCCGACAGGGCAGCTCCTACGAGCAGTACTTC.

This clonotype has a handful of counts. The V gene is TRBV19, the J gene TRBJ1-2, with D tentatively TRBD1 (6 bases). Trimming pared 6 bases from V and 2 bases from J, leaving 10 bases between. The CDR3 runs to 13 residues. Germline lookup yields CDR1 LNHDA and CDR2 SQIVND (reference sequence). The chain's CDR3 is CASSPGGNYGYTF. CDR3 sequence (DNA): TGTGCCAGTAGCCCCGGGGGCAACTATGGCTACACCTTC.

This clonotype is medium-sized by share. This sequence joins TRBV25-1 and TRBJ2-5; possibly TRBD2 for D (5 bases). The CDR3 is made up of 15 amino acids. V was pared by 8 bases and J by 4 bases, with 20 bases between. Germline values: CDR1 MGHDK, CDR2 SYGVNS. CDR3 loop: CASQNPDEGRETQYF. For the CDR3, the DNA is TGTGCCAGCCAAAATCCAGACGAGGGCCGAGAGACCCAGTACTTC.

By share, this clonotype counts as medium-sized. This chain joins TRBV29-1 and TRBJ1-1, with D maybe TRBD1 (6 bases). This CDR3 has 13 residues. Trimming removed 4 bases at V and 1 base at J, with 10 bases between. The germline CDR1 and CDR2 sequences are SQVTM and ANQGSEA. CDR3 sequence: CSVVGGPNTEAFF. CDR3 DNA: TGCAGCGTTGTTGGGGGGCCGAACACTGAAGCTTTCTTT.

This clonotype is deemed large (0.1 to 1%). The chain combines TRBV27 with TRBJ1-2; possibly TRBD1 for D (5 bases). This CDR3 has 13 amino acids. Germline-derived CDR1 and CDR2 are MNHEY and SMNVEV (reference sequence). V dropped 6 bases and J dropped 1 base, with 9 bases sitting between them. CDR3 residues: CASSQGFNYGYTF. The CDR3 DNA follows: TGTGCCAGCAGCCAGGGCTTTAACTATGGCTACACCTTC.